These 8 T cell receptor beta chains came from one sample sequenced in a study of cytomegalovirus exposure and HLA in healthy donors. PCR involved 60 Vbeta and 13 Jbeta primers. Libraries were prepared by immunoSEQ multiplex PCR; TCRdb keeps only in-frame clonotypes and omits some of them. Among approximately 100,000 clones listed, approximately 80% were seen once. Specimen: PBMCs. Receptors originate from a female donor in good health and CMV-seropositive.

The chain combines TRBV28 with TRBJ1-2; tentatively, D is TRBD1 (6 bases). This CDR3 is built from 15 residues. Trimming stripped 5 bases from V and 8 bases from J, with 21 bases between. Germline CDR1 reads MDHEN; CDR2 reads SYDVKM. Here the CDR3 reads CASSAPSGDIGGYTF. The DNA for the CDR3 is TGTGCCAGCAGTGCCCCCTCCGGGGACATTGGAGGCTACACCTTC.

The V and J genes are TRBV7-9 and TRBJ2-5, with 8 positions matching TRBD1. The ends lost 5 bases at V and 1 base at J; junction bases unmatched: 6. The CDR3 extends over 15 amino acids. CDR1 SEHNR and CDR2 FQNEAQ come from the germline V gene (reference sequence). DNA for the CDR3: TGTGCCAGCAGCCGTACAGGGGGTATCCAAGAGACCCAGTACTTC. This encodes CASSRTGGIQETQYF.

This CDR3 reads CASSRRGGLEAFF. CDR3 sequence (DNA): TGCGCCAGCAGCCGAAGGGGGGGGCTTGAAGCTTTCTTT. V usage is TRBV4-3 and J usage is TRBJ1-1, with a tentative D call TRBD1 (6 bases). Deletions cut 4 bases from V and 7 bases from J, with 13 bases between. This CDR3 spans 13 amino acids. Germline assignment: CDR1 LGHNA and CDR2 YSLEER.

The chain carries TRBV27 and TRBJ2-1; D is perhaps TRBD1 (5 bases). V lost 8 bases, J lost 8 bases, and 16 bases lay in between. This CDR3 is 13 amino acids long. Germline loops: CDR1 MNHEY, CDR2 SMNVEV (reference sequence). CDR3 loop: CASGLRGRDEQFF. CDR3 nucleotide sequence: TGTGCCAGCGGGCTTCGAGGCAGGGATGAGCAGTTCTTC.

The rearrangement joins TRBV28 to TRBJ2-7; 8 bases match TRBD2. V dropped 4 bases and J dropped 0; count of bases not matched to a gene: 8. Germline V gives CDR1 MDHEN, CDR2 SYDVKM. The CDR3 has 16 residues. This CDR3 reads CASSSAGASNSYEQYF. The CDR3 DNA sequence: TGTGCCAGCAGTTCAGCGGGAGCCTCCAACTCCTACGAGCAGTACTTC.

V usage is TRBV2 and J usage is TRBJ2-7; 7 positions match TRBD2. CDR3 length: 16 amino acids. J was trimmed by 3 bases and V by 5 bases; bases with no gene match: 13. Germline V gene sequence: CDR1 SNHLY, CDR2 FYNNEI. CDR3 bases: TGTGCCAGCAGTAAAGGGAGGGGCGTTGGGGGCTACGAGCAGTACTTC. Translated, it gives CASSKGRGVGGYEQYF.

This chain joins TRBV30 and TRBJ2-3, with a possible D match to TRBD2 (5 bases). The CDR3 consists of 13 residues. The germline V gene encodes CDR1 GTSNPN and CDR2 SVGIG (reference sequence). The germline V and J ends were trimmed by 0 bases and 5 bases, with 9 bases remaining between them. CDR3 DNA: TGTGCCTGGAGTGTCTTTAGCGTAGATACGCAGTATTTT. This codes for CAWSVFSVDTQYF.

This clone was observed a few times. Written as DNA, the CDR3 is TGTGCCAGCAGCCGGGGGACTAGCGGGGGGCAGTTCTTC. Its protein product is CASSRGTSGGQFF. This sequence joins TRBV7-2 and TRBJ2-1, with TRBD2 matching over 14 bases. Unmatched junction bases numbered 3, after V lost 5 bases and J lost 12 bases. This CDR3 has 13 amino acids. CDR1 is SGHTA, CDR2 FQGNSA, per germline.